The next 4 T cell receptor beta chains were all read from a single sample in a study of spatial heterogeneity in lung cancer. TCRdb redid the calling of the 5' RACE reads with MiXCR, one entry per CDR3 protein. The profile shows just under 95,000 distinct CDR3 sequences, roughly 12% of them singletons. Time point denoted: sample taken at primary tumor resection. Tumor, nontumor lung or frozen PBMC supplied whole RNA that was sequenced unsorted. The input for sequencing was PBMCs, taken at surgery. The receptors here all came from a male donor with early-stage non-small cell lung cancer.

There are a few counts of this clonotype. V and J are TRBV7-2 and TRBJ1-2, with D possibly TRBD1 on 5 matching bases. Germline V gene sequence: CDR1 SGHTA, CDR2 FQGNSA. V gave up 2 bases and J gave up 4 bases, with 8 bases separating them. This CDR3 is built from 13 residues. Written as DNA, the CDR3 is TGTGCCAGCAGCTTATTCAGGGTCTATGGCTACACCTTC. Amino acids: CASSLFRVYGYTF.

This clonotype was counted at least ten times. The chain uses TRBV27 and TRBJ2-7; TRBD2 matches 7 bases. Germline V gene data show CDR1 as MNHEY and CDR2 as SMNVEV (reference sequence). Unmatched junction bases numbered 7, after V lost 6 bases and J lost 2 bases. The CDR3 is 14 amino acids. This chain's CDR3 is CASRSGTPPYEQYF. The CDR3 bases are TGTGCCAGCAGGAGCGGGACTCCCCCCTACGAGCAGTACTTC.

This clonotype has only a few counts. The chain uses TRBV6-4 and TRBJ2-3; unclear D gene. Trimming took off 0 bases at V and 3 bases at J, with 10 bases between the two ends. Germline values: CDR1 MRHNA, CDR2 SNTAGT. This CDR3 contains 15 residues. The CDR3 is CASSDSGLITDTQYF. The CDR3 DNA sequence: TGTGCCAGCAGTGACTCGGGATTAATAACAGATACGCAGTATTTT.

This clonotype has just a few counts. The rearrangement uses TRBV20-1 and TRBJ2-3; unclear D gene. The germline V gene has CDR1 DFQATT and CDR2 SNEGSKA (reference sequence). The CDR3 extends over 14 amino acids. V lost 8 bases, J lost 0 bases, and 15 bases lay in between. CDR3 sequence (DNA): TGCAGTTGCCTGGGATGGAAGAGCACAGATACGCAGTATTTT. Its translation: CSCLGWKSTDTQYF.